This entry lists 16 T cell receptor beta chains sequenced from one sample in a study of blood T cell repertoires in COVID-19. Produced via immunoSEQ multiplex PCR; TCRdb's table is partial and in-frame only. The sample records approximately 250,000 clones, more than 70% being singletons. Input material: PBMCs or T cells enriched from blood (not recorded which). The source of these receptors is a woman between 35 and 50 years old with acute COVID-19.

This CDR3 reads CATRGGSTDTQYF. The CDR3 DNA reads TGTGCCACCCGGGGAGGTAGCACAGATACGCAGTATTTT. The chain has TRBV10-3 and TRBJ2-3; D may be TRBD2 (6 bases). The V and J ends lost 10 bases and 0 bases respectively, with 11 bases between them. The CDR3 runs 13 residues. The germline V gene has CDR1 ENHRY and CDR2 SYGVKD.

DNA for the CDR3: TGTGCCAGCAGTGCATACAGGGGCGCGGCCTACGAGCAGTACTTC. Protein product: CASSAYRGAAYEQYF. V gene TRBV2 combines with J gene TRBJ2-7; TRBD1 aligns across 7 bases. The CDR3 contains 15 residues. The germline V gene has CDR1 SNHLY and CDR2 FYNNEI. V trimming: 4 bases; J trimming: 2 bases; junction bases outside the gene matches: 8.

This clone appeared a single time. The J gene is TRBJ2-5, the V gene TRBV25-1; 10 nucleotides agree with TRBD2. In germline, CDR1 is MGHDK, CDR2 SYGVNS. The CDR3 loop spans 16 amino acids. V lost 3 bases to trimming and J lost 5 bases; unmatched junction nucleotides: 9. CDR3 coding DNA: TGTGCCAGCAGTGATCCCCTAGCGGGGGCCTTGGAGACCCAGTACTTC. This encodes CASSDPLAGALETQYF.

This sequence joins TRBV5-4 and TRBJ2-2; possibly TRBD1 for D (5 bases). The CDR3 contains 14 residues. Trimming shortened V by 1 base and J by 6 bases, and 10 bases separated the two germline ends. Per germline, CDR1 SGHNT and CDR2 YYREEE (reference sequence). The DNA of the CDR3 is TGTGCCAGCAGCTTGCAAAGGGGCGCCGGGGAGCTGTTTTTT. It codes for CASSLQRGAGELFF.

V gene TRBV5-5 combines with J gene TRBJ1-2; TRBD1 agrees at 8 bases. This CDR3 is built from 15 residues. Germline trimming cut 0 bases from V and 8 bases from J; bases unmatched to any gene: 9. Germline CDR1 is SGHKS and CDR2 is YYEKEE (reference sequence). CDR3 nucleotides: TGTGCCAGCAGCTTGGGGGTCGGGACAGGACAGGGCTACACCTTC. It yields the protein CASSLGVGTGQGYTF.

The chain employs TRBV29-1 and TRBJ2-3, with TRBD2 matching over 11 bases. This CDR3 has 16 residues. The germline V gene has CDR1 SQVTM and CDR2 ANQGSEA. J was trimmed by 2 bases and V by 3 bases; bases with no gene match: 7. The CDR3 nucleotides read TGCAGCGTTGACCTAGCGGGAGGCTCGTTCACAGATACGCAGTATTTT. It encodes CSVDLAGGSFTDTQYF.

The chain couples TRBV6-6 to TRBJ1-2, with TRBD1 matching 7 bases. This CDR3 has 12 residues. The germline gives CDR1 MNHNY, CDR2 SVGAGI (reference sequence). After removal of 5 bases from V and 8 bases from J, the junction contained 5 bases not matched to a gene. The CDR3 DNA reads TGTGCCAGCAGTACAGGGGTAATAGGCTACACCTTC. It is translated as CASSTGVIGYTF.

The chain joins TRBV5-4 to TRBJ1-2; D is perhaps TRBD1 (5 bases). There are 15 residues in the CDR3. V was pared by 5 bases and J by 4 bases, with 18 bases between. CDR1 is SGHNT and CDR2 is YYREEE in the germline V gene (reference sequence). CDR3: CASRDDSKGPYGYTF. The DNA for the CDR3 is TGTGCCAGCAGGGACGACAGTAAAGGGCCCTATGGCTACACCTTC.

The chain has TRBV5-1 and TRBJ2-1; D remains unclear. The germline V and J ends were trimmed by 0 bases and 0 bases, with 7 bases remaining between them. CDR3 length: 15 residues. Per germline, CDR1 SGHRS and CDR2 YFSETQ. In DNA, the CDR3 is TGCGCCAGCAGCTTGGATCTTAGCTCCTACAATGAGCAGTTCTTC. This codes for CASSLDLSSYNEQFF.

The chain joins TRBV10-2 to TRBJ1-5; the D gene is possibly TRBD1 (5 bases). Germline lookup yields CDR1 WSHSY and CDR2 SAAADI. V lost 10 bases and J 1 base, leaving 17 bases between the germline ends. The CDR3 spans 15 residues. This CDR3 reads CATSFQGRSNQPQHF. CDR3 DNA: TGCGCCACCTCCTTCCAGGGAAGGAGCAATCAGCCCCAGCATTTT.

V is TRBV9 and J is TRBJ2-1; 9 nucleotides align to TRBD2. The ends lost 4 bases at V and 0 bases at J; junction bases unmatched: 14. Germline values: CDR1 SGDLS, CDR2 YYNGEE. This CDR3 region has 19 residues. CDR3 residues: CASSPRVAGASSSYNEQFF. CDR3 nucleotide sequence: TGTGCCAGCAGCCCCCGTGTAGCGGGGGCCTCGAGCTCCTACAATGAGCAGTTCTTC.

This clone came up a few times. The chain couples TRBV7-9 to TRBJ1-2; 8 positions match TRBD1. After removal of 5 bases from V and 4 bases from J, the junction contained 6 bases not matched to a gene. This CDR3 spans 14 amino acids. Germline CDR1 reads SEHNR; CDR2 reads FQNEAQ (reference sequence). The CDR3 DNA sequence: TGTGCCAGCAGCCAAACGACAGGGGTCTATGGCTACACCTTC. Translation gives CASSQTTGVYGYTF.

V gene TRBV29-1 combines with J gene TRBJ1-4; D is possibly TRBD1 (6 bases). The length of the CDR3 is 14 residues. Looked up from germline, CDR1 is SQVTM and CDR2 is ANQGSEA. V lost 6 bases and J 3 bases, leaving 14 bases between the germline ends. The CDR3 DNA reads TGCAGCGTAATGTTGGGGGCAGCTAATGAAAAACTGTTTTTT. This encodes CSVMLGAANEKLFF.

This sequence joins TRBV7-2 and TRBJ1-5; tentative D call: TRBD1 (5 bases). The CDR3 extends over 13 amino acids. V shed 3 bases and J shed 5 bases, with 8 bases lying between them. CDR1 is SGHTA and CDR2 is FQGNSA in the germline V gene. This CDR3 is CASSLDKYQPQHF. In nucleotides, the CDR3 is TGTGCCAGCAGCTTGGACAAATATCAGCCCCAGCATTTT.

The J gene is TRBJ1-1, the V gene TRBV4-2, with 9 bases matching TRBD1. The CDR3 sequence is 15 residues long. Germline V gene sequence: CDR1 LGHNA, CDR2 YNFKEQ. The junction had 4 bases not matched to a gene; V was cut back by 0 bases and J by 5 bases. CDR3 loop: CASSQDGQGRTEAFF. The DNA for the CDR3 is TGTGCCAGCAGCCAAGACGGACAGGGGCGAACTGAAGCTTTCTTT.

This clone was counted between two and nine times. This CDR3 reads CASTTGVIGYTF. The CDR3 DNA sequence: TGTGCCAGCACCACAGGGGTTATCGGCTACACCTTC. The rearrangement links TRBV12-3 or TRBV12-4 to TRBJ1-2; 7 nucleotides align to TRBD1. Trimming at V came to 7 bases and at J to 8 bases, leaving 7 bases not matched to a gene. The CDR3 spans 12 residues.